Each of the 21 T cell receptor beta chains below was sequenced from the same sample in a study of T cell repertoires in cytomegalovirus infection. TCRdb independently ran MiXCR on the reads; one entry per CDR3 protein. This table holds roughly 230,000 distinct CDR3 sequences, over 15% found once. Source material: CD8+ T cells from PBMCs. Receptor source: a human donor in good health (CMV status not recorded). Some clones in this sample may be carry-over from other donors' samples.

The table lists this clonotype with many counts. The chain couples TRBV6-5 to TRBJ1-6; a possible D gene is TRBD1 (5 bases). The CDR3 consists of 14 residues. V was cut by 0 bases and J by 7 bases, with 7 bases left in between. Germline CDR1 is MNHEY and CDR2 is SVGAGI. Here the CDR3 DNA reads TGTGCCAGCAGTTACTCGGGGCAGAATTCACCCCTCCACTTT. It specifies CASSYSGQNSPLHF.

This clonotype was counted only a few times. The chain joins TRBV28 to TRBJ2-7, with unresolved D. CDR1 MDHEN and CDR2 SYDVKM come from the germline V gene. This CDR3 spans 13 amino acids. The V and J ends lost 1 base and 5 bases respectively, with 9 bases between them. The CDR3 sequence is CASSLSAYDEQYF. The CDR3, as DNA: TGTGCCAGCAGTTTATCCGCCTATGACGAGCAGTACTTC.

This clonotype appeared many times. The rearrangement links TRBV4-1 to TRBJ2-3; 11 bases agree with TRBD1. Germline assignment: CDR1 MGHRA and CDR2 YSYEKL. The CDR3 runs to 19 residues. After removal of 1 base from V and 5 bases from J, the junction contained 14 bases not matched to a gene. In DNA form, the CDR3 reads TGCGCCAGCAGCCAAGGAATTATTGGGGGACAGGGGGTAGAAGATACGCAGTATTTT. Amino acids: CASSQGIIGGQGVEDTQYF.

This clonotype was detected many times. The chain carries TRBV12-3 or TRBV12-4 and TRBJ1-2; 7 bases line up with TRBD1. There are 13 residues in the CDR3. J was trimmed by 8 bases and V by 3 bases; bases with no gene match: 6. Here the CDR3 DNA reads TGTGCCAGCAGTTTGACGACAGGGTTCGGCTACACCTTC. Encoded protein: CASSLTTGFGYTF.

The sample holds many counts of this clonotype. The chain combines TRBV7-8 with TRBJ2-7; 9 bases match TRBD1. With V trimmed by 4 bases and J by 3 bases, 7 bases remained unmatched. Germline V gene lookup returns CDR1 SGHVS and CDR2 FQNEAQ. The CDR3 runs to 15 residues. The CDR3: CASSSLATGGYEQYF. The CDR3 DNA is TGTGCCAGCAGCTCACTGGCGACAGGGGGCTACGAGCAGTACTTC.

A few counts support this clonotype. The CDR3 loop is CASNGDAPYGYTF. Written as DNA, the CDR3 is TGTGCCAGCAACGGGGACGCCCCCTATGGCTACACCTTC. The rearrangement uses TRBV7-9 and TRBJ1-2; TRBD1 is a possible D gene (5 bases). Germline CDR1 SEHNR, CDR2 FQNEAQ (reference sequence). This CDR3 contains 13 residues. Trimming shortened V by 7 bases and J by 4 bases, and 13 bases separated the two germline ends.

This clonotype was seen only a few times. The chain uses TRBV28 and TRBJ1-6, with 7 bases matching TRBD1. The germline CDR1 and CDR2 sequences are MDHEN and SYDVKM. V lost 5 bases to trimming and J lost 9 bases; unmatched junction nucleotides: 10. This CDR3 region has 15 residues. The CDR3 region has the DNA TGTGCCAGCAGTGGGGAGCGACAGGGACGTTCACCCCTCCACTTT. This encodes CASSGERQGRSPLHF.

This CDR3 is CASTSASGASYEQYF. The DNA for the CDR3 is TGTGCCAGCACCTCGGCTAGCGGGGCGTCCTACGAGCAGTACTTC. The chain carries TRBV2 and TRBJ2-7; 9 bases fit TRBD2. CDR1 is SNHLY and CDR2 is FYNNEI in the germline V gene. The CDR3 has 15 residues. V was pared by 7 bases and J by 1 base, with 8 bases of the junction left unmatched. Looking up the rest from reference TRBV2 and TRBJ2-7 gives the full variable domain: EPEVTQTPSHQVTQMGQEVILRCVPISNHLYFYWYRQILGQKVEFLVSFYNNEISEKSEIFDDQFSVERPDGSNFTLKIRSTKLEDSAMYFCASTSASGASYEQYFGPGTRLTVT.

This clonotype appeared many times. V is TRBV7-2 and J is TRBJ2-3; tentative D call: TRBD1 (5 bases). The CDR3 is 17 amino acids. CDR1 and CDR2 (germline): SGHTA, FQGNSA. Trimming removed 0 bases at V and 1 base at J, with 14 bases between. The CDR3 DNA sequence: TGTGCCAGCAGCTTAGCGGGGCGGCGACCTCGCACAGATACGCAGTATTTT. Protein product: CASSLAGRRPRTDTQYF.

This clonotype was detected only a few times. The rearrangement uses TRBV12-3 or TRBV12-4 and TRBJ2-7; no reliable D call. V was cut by 4 bases and J by 6 bases, with 7 bases left in between. The CDR3 runs to 11 residues. CDR3 protein: CASSSGSEQYF. As DNA, the CDR3 is TGTGCCAGCAGTTCTGGGTCCGAGCAGTACTTC.

This clonotype was seen more than once but under ten times. V gene TRBV4-3 combines with J gene TRBJ1-1, with TRBD1 matching 7 bases. Germline lookup yields CDR1 LGHNA and CDR2 YSLEER. The CDR3 is 15 amino acids. The trim removed 0 bases at V and 7 bases at J, leaving 8 bases unmatched. The chain's CDR3 is CASSQDRGTVNEAFF. The CDR3 DNA reads as TGCGCCAGCAGCCAAGACCGCGGGACAGTGAATGAAGCTTTCTTT.

The chain joins TRBV27 to TRBJ1-6, with D maybe TRBD1 (5 bases). Between the trimmed V and J ends, which lost 3 bases and 7 bases, there was a span of 10 bases. The length of the CDR3 is 14 residues. Germline V lookup: CDR1 MNHEY, CDR2 SMNVEV (reference sequence). This CDR3 reads CASSLGGYNSPLHF. CDR3 nucleotide sequence: TGTGCCAGCAGTTTGGGGGGATACAATTCACCCCTCCACTTT.

The chain combines TRBV28 with TRBJ2-7; 10 bases are a match to TRBD2. The germline V gene has CDR1 MDHEN and CDR2 SYDVKM. The CDR3 has 13 residues. The trim removed 10 bases at V and 2 bases at J, leaving 5 bases unmatched. In DNA, the CDR3 is TGTGCCAACCTTAGCGGGGGGACCTACGAGCAGTACTTC. It is translated as CANLSGGTYEQYF.

Many counts were recorded for this clonotype. The chain recombines TRBV6-1 with TRBJ2-7; possibly TRBD2 for D (6 bases). The CDR3 runs to 15 residues. Trimming took 2 bases from V and 0 from J, leaving 11 bases between them. Germline loops: CDR1 MNHNS, CDR2 SASEGT. The CDR3 DNA is TGTGCCAGCAGTGAAATCGCGGGACTCTCCTACGAGCAGTACTTC. It is translated as CASSEIAGLSYEQYF.

This chain links TRBV3-1 with TRBJ2-7, with a possible D match to TRBD2 (5 bases). Germline values: CDR1 LGHDT, CDR2 YNNKEL (reference sequence). Trimming cost V 8 bases and J 6 bases, with 17 bases left between them. The CDR3 contains 13 residues. The CDR3 region has the DNA TGTGCCAGCGGGCGGGTTCGGGGTGGCGAGCAGTACTTC. This sequence encodes CASGRVRGGEQYF.

There are many counts of this clonotype. The chain recombines TRBV7-8 with TRBJ2-7; the match to TRBD2 covers 9 bases. This CDR3 has 15 residues. J was trimmed by 2 bases and V by 5 bases; bases with no gene match: 7. Germline-derived CDR1 and CDR2 are SGHVS and FQNEAQ. CDR3 amino acids: CASSLGGGGAYEQYF. The CDR3 coding sequence is TGTGCCAGCAGCCTCGGGGGCGGGGGGGCCTACGAGCAGTACTTC.

This clonotype was observed many times. This chain connects TRBV7-2 to TRBJ1-1; D gene uncertain. The V gene's germline CDR1 is SGHTA and CDR2 FQGNSA. The CDR3 sequence is 15 residues long. Trimming removed 2 bases from V and 5 bases from J, with 15 bases in between. The CDR3 spells CASSLFVEIRTEAFF. In DNA form, the CDR3 reads TGTGCCAGCAGCTTATTTGTTGAGATCAGAACTGAAGCTTTCTTT.

This chain links TRBV5-6 with TRBJ1-1; D is uncertain. Trimming left V 0 bases short and J 1 base short, with 10 bases between. This CDR3 is built from 15 residues. Per germline, CDR1 SGHDT and CDR2 YYEEEE. The CDR3 sequence is CASSLVGGPNTEAFF. The CDR3 DNA follows: TGTGCCAGCAGCTTGGTGGGAGGTCCGAACACTGAAGCTTTCTTT. Using reference TRBV5-6 and TRBJ1-1 for the parts outside the CDR3, the full variable domain is DAGVTQSPTHLIKTRGQQVTLRCSPKSGHDTVSWYQQALGQGPQFIFQYYEEEERQRGNFPDRFSGHQFPNYSSELNVNALLLGDSALYLCASSLVGGPNTEAFFGQGTRLTVV.

The chain's CDR3 is CASSIDLLSDLDTGELFF. CDR3 bases: TGTGCCAGTAGTATAGATCTTCTGAGCGACCTGGATACCGGGGAGCTGTTTTTT. The chain has TRBV19 and TRBJ2-2; no clear D gene. In germline, CDR1 is LNHDA, CDR2 SQIVND (reference sequence). This CDR3 is built from 18 residues. Between the trimmed V and J ends, which lost 0 bases and 5 bases, there was a span of 19 bases.

This chain connects TRBV20-1 to TRBJ2-2; a weak D match, TRBD1 (5 bases). Trimming stripped 0 bases from V and 5 bases from J, with 10 bases between. CDR1 and CDR2 (germline): DFQATT, SNEGSKA (reference sequence). This CDR3 is 14 amino acids long. The CDR3 is CSARESRATGELFF. CDR3 nucleotide sequence: TGCAGTGCTAGAGAATCCAGGGCAACCGGGGAGCTGTTTTTT.

The table lists this clonotype with a count of one. The gene calls are TRBV5-1 and TRBJ2-1; unclear D gene. Between the trimmed V and J ends, which lost 8 bases and 6 bases, there was a span of 12 bases. The length of the CDR3 is 12 residues. Germline CDR1 SGHRS, CDR2 YFSETQ. CDR3 sequence: CASYRAINEQFF. CDR3 bases: TGCGCCAGTTACCGGGCCATCAATGAGCAGTTCTTC.